The subject of this entry is one T cell receptor beta chain. Its antigen is as yet unknown. This sample is drawn from a study of cytomegalovirus exposure and HLA in healthy donors. The CDR3 extends over 15 amino acids. V was cut by 2 bases and J by 6 bases, with 14 bases left in between. Germline loops: CDR1 SGHTA, CDR2 FQGNSA. TCRdb's copy holds only in-frame clones and misses some; the assay was immunoSEQ multiplex PCR. The repertoire holds some 120,000 clones, with about 90% as singletons. General study findings and limits: Some TCR beta chains (more than 150 of them) were listed as cytomegalovirus-associated. Using the classifier, cytomegalovirus status was reportedly diagnosed with high specificity and sensitivity.

The sample comprised PBMCs. This chain connects TRBV7-2 to TRBJ1-5; D is uncertain. The receptor's source is a young woman in good health and CMV-seronegative. The CDR3 DNA reads as TGTGCCAGCAGCTTATCGACGGCCCGCGGTCAGCCCCAGCATTTT. It encodes CASSLSTARGQPQHF.